The rows below give T cell receptor beta chains drawn from one sample of a study of T cells after yellow fever vaccination. Each CDR3 protein is one row after TCRdb ran MiXCR on the 5' RACE reads. Of a few hundred thousand distinct CDR3 sequences listed, roughly 7.5% are singletons. Sequencing was performed on PBMCs, taken about 41 days after the first yellow fever vaccination. Receptors originate from a man younger than 35 who received the YFV17D yellow fever vaccine. Both conserved end residues are part of each CDR3. Fields, in order: J gene, clone size, D gene, V gene, CDR3 DNA, CDR3 protein. The D gene is left open where the match is weak. A row's size may be missing; if present it is once, few, many or a size class.

TRBJ2-7	few	TRBD2	TRBV7-2	TGTGCCAGCAGCTCCCCGGCAGAGCGGGGCACCTACGAGCAGTACTTC	CASSSPAERGTYEQYF
TRBJ1-2	-	-	TRBV25-1	TGTGCCAGCAGTGAATCCCCCTCGGGCTATGGCTACACCTTC	CASSESPSGYGYTF
TRBJ2-7	-	-	TRBV12-3/TRBV12-4	TGTGCCAGCAGCTCCGGGACCGTCTACGAGCAGTACTTC	CASSSGTVYEQYF
TRBJ2-1	-	-	TRBV5-5	TGTGCCAGCAGCTTGGCCTTGTGGGACAGGACTAGGACTGAGCAGTTCTTC	CASSLALWDRTRTEQFF
TRBJ2-7	-	-	TRBV23-1	TGCGCCAGCCGTGGAGGCCGGGACCACTACGAGCAGTACTTC	CASRGGRDHYEQYF
TRBJ2-1	-	TRBD2	TRBV6-2/TRBV6-3	TGTGCCAGCGACGTTACAGCGGGGGGGCCGGGTGAGCAGTTCTTC	CASDVTAGGPGEQFF
TRBJ2-5	many	TRBD2	TRBV5-4	TGTGCCAGCAGCTTGGGTACTAGCGGTGGCCAAGAGACCCAGTACTTC	CASSLGTSGGQETQYF
TRBJ2-7	-	-	TRBV15	TGTGCCACCAGCAGCGGGCAGGGCTACGAGCAGTACTTC	CATSSGQGYEQYF
TRBJ2-7	few	TRBD2	TRBV7-6	TGTGCCAGCAGCGAGACCACGAAGCGGGGGAACTACGAGCAGTACTTC	CASSETTKRGNYEQYF
TRBJ1-2	few	-	TRBV7-2	TGTGCCAGCAGCCCTCAGGTGGCTCGGGGCTACACCTTC	CASSPQVARGYTF
TRBJ2-5	-	TRBD2	TRBV3-1	TGTGCCAGCAGCTTCGCCTGGCGGGGGGGCGCAGAGACCCAGTACTTC	CASSFAWRGGAETQYF
TRBJ2-1	few	TRBD2	TRBV20-1	TGCAGTGCCCGTCGACTAGCTGAGCAGTTCTTC	CSARRLAEQFF
TRBJ1-6	few	-	TRBV27	TGTGCCAGCAGTTTGAGGGACAAAGGATCACCCCTCCACTTT	CASSLRDKGSPLHF
TRBJ1-1	-	-	TRBV9	TGTGCCAGCAGCGTTCGGGACGCGGTGGTGAACACTGAAGCTTTCTTT	CASSVRDAVVNTEAFF
TRBJ2-3	-	TRBD1	TRBV4-3	TGCGCCAGCAGCCGACAGGGGAACGCAGATACGCAGTATTTT	CASSRQGNADTQYF
TRBJ2-2	few	-	TRBV27	TGCACCAGCAGCCCACGACCACCGGGACACCGGAACACCGGGGAGCTGTTTTTT	CTSSPRPPGHRNTGELFF
TRBJ2-1	-	-	TRBV7-2	TGTGCCAGCAGCTTAATGGAGGGGGCGAGCTCCTACAATGAGCAGTTCTTC	CASSLMEGASSYNEQFF
TRBJ1-6	-	-	TRBV5-1	TGCGCCAGCAGCTTTTCTTCGAGCTCCTATAATTCACCCCTCCACTTT	CASSFSSSSYNSPLHF
TRBJ1-5	many	-	TRBV9	TGTGCCAGCAGCGTAGACGGGACACACGATCAGCCCCAGCATTTT	CASSVDGTHDQPQHF
TRBJ1-2	few	-	TRBV20-1	TGCAGTGCTAGTGGGGGTGTAGGACGAAACTATGGCTACACCTTC	CSASGGVGRNYGYTF
TRBJ2-7	few	-	TRBV12-3/TRBV12-4	TGTGCCACCCGGACAGAACCCTACGAGCAGTACTTC	CATRTEPYEQYF
TRBJ2-3	many	TRBD2	TRBV25-1	TGTGCCAGCAGTGAATATCGATCGCCGGGGGGGAGCACAGATACGCAGTATTTT	CASSEYRSPGGSTDTQYF
TRBJ2-5	few	-	TRBV7-2	TGTGCCAGCAGCTTGCCCCTTGTAGGGGGTGGGAAAGAGACCCAGTACTTC	CASSLPLVGGGKETQYF
TRBJ1-1	-	-	TRBV5-1	TGCGCCAGCAGCTTGGGCCTTGGATGGGGGCAGAACACTGAAGCTTTCTTT	CASSLGLGWGQNTEAFF
TRBJ2-1	-	-	TRBV29-1	TGCAGCGTTGAAGATATAGGCAGGGGCGTCCACAATGAGCAGTTCTTC	CSVEDIGRGVHNEQFF
TRBJ2-1	few	TRBD2	TRBV4-2	TGTGCCAGCAGCCAGGCGAAGAGACTAGCGGGGGGGAGCTCCTACAATGAGCAGTTCTTC	CASSQAKRLAGGSSYNEQFF
TRBJ2-3	few	-	TRBV18	TGTGCCAGCTCACCAGGTCCGAGGGCAGATACGCAGTATTTT	CASSPGPRADTQYF
TRBJ2-3	few	-	TRBV7-3	TGTGCCAGCAGCTTAATGGAGGGGGACACAGATACGCAGTATTTT	CASSLMEGDTDTQYF